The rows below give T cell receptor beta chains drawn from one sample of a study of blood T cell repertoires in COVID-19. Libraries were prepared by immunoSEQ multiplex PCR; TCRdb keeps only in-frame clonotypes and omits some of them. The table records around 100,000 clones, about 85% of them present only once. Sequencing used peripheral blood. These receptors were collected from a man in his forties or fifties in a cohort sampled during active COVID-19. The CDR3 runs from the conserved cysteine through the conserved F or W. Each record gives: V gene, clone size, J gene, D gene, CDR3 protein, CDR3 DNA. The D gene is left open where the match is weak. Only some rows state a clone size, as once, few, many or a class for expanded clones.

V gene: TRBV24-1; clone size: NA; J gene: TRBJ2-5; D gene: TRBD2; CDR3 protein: CATSAHLAGGRKETQYF; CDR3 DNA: TGTGCCACCAGTGCCCATCTAGCGGGGGGGAGGAAAGAGACCCAGTACTTC
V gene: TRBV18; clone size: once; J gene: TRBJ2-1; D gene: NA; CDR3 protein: CASSPQDFSYNEQFF; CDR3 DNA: TGTGCCAGCTCACCACAGGACTTCTCCTACAATGAGCAGTTCTTC
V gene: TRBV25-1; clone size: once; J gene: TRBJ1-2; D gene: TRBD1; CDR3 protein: CASSKQGANYGYTF; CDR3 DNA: TGTGCCAGCAGTAAGCAGGGGGCCAACTATGGCTACACCTTC
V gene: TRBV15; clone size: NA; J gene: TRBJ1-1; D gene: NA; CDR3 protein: CATSRDPTGWAFF; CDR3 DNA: TGTGCCACCAGCAGAGATCCTACAGGGTGGGCTTTCTTT
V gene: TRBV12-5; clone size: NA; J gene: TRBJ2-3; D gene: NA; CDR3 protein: CASGSRVGTDTQYF; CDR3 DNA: TGTGCTAGTGGCTCCAGGGTTGGCACAGATACGCAGTATTTT
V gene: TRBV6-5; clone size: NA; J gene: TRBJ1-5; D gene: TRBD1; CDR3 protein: CASRLGTAQPQHF; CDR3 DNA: TGTGCCAGCAGACTCGGGACAGCTCAGCCCCAGCATTTT
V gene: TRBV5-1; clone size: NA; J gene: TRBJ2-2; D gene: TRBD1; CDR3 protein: CASRPDRGATGELFF; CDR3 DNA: TGCGCCAGCAGACCAGACAGGGGGGCCACCGGGGAGCTGTTTTTT
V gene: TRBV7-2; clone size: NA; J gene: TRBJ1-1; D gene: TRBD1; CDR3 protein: CASSPGTGRVNTEAFF; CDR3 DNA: TGTGCCAGCAGCCCCGGGACAGGGAGAGTGAACACTGAAGCTTTCTTT
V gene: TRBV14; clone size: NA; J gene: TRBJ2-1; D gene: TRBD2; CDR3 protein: CASSQDPAGGPNEQFF; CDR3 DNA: TGTGCCAGCAGCCAAGATCCAGCGGGGGGGCCGAATGAGCAGTTCTTC
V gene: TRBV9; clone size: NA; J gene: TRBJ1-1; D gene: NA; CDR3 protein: CASSVAGNTEAFF; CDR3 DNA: TGTGCCAGCAGCGTGGCGGGGAACACTGAAGCTTTCTTT
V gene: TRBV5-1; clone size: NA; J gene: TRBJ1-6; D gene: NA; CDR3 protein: CASSLWVRAQGTNSPLHF; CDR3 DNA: TGCGCCAGCAGCTTGTGGGTCCGGGCTCAGGGAACTAATTCACCCCTCCACTTT
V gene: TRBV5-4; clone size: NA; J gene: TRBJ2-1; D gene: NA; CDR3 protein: CASSQGGGRHVQDEQFF; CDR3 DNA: TGTGCCAGCAGCCAGGGTGGGGGCAGACACGTCCAGGATGAGCAGTTCTTC
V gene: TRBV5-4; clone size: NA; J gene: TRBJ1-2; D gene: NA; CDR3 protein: CASSLVRTPAYGYTF; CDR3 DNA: TGTGCCAGCAGCTTGGTGCGGACTCCAGCTTATGGCTACACCTTC
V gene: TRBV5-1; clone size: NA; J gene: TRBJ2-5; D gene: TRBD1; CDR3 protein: CASSSGRGETQYF; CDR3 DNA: TGCGCCAGCAGCTCGGGCAGGGGGGAGACCCAGTACTTC
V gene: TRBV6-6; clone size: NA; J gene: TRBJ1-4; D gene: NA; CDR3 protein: CASTPLRMAGHEKLFF; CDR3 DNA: TGTGCCAGCACCCCCTTGCGGATGGCAGGGCATGAAAAACTGTTTTTT
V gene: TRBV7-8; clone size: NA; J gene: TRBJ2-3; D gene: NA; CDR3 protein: CASSSLPDYRTDTQYF; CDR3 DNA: TGTGCCAGCAGCTCCCTGCCGGACTACCGCACAGATACGCAGTATTTT
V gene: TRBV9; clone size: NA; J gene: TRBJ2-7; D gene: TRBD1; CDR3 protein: CASSVEQGYEQYF; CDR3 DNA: TGTGCCAGCAGCGTAGAACAGGGGTACGAGCAGTACTTC
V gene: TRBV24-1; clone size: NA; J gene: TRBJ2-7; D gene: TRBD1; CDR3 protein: CATSDSGTDRPYEQYF; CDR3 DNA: TGTGCCACCAGTGATTCCGGGACAGACCGTCCCTACGAGCAGTACTTC
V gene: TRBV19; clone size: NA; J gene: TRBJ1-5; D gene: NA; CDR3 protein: CASSNTPHSNQPQHF; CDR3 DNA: TGTGCCAGTAGTAATACACCTCATAGCAATCAGCCCCAGCATTTT
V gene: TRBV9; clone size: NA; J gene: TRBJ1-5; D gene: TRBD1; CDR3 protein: CASSFQGGNQPQHF; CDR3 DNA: TGTGCCAGCAGCTTCCAGGGGGGCAATCAGCCCCAGCATTTT
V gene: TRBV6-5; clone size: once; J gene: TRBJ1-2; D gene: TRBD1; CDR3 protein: CASSKTGDSYGYTF; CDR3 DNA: TGTGCCAGCAGTAAGACAGGGGATAGTTATGGCTACACCTTC
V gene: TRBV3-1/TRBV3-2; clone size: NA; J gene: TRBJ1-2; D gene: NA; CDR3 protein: CASSYSDSSTIDTF; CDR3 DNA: TGTGCCAGCAGTTATTCGGACAGTTCTACTATCGACACCTTC
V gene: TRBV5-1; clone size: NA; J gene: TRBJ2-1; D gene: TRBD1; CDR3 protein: CASSFEGQRLYNEQFF; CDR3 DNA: TGCGCCAGCAGCTTCGAGGGACAGAGACTATACAATGAGCAGTTCTTC
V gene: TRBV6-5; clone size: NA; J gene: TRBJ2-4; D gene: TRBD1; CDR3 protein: CASRPAGGRGNIQYF; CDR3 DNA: TGTGCCAGCAGACCCGCAGGGGGCAGAGGGAACATTCAGTACTTC
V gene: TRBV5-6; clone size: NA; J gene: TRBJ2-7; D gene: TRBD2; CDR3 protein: CASSGSGGRGYEQYF; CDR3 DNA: TGTGCCAGCAGCGGCAGCGGGGGGCGCGGCTACGAGCAGTACTTC
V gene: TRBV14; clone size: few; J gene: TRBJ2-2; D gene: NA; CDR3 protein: CASSRQGGAGELFF; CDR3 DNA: TGTGCCAGCAGTCGACAGGGAGGAGCCGGGGAGCTGTTTTTT
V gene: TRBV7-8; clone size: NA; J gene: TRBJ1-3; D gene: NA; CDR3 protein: CASSLARAGNTIYF; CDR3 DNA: TGTGCCAGCAGCTTAGCGCGGGCTGGAAACACCATATATTTT
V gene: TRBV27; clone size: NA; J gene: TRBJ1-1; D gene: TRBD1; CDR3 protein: CASRRTGTNTEAFF; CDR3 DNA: TGTGCCAGCAGGAGGACAGGGACGAACACTGAAGCTTTCTTT
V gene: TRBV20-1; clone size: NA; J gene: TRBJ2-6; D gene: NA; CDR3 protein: CSASVPAGGANVLTF; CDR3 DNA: TGCAGTGCTAGTGTGCCTGCAGGGGGGGCCAACGTCCTGACTTTC
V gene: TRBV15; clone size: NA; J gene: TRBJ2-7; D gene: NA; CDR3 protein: CATSRPGGVYEQYF; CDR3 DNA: TGTGCCACCAGCAGGCCGGGGGGCGTCTACGAGCAGTACTTC
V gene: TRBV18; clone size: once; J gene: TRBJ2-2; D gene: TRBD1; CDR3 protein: CASSPNRGDTGELFF; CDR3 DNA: TGTGCCAGCTCACCAAACAGGGGAGACACCGGGGAGCTGTTTTTT
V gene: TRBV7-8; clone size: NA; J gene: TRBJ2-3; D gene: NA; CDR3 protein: CASSPRSGRSTDTQYF; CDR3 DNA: TGTGCCAGCAGCCCCCGTAGCGGTCGTAGCACAGATACGCAGTATTTT
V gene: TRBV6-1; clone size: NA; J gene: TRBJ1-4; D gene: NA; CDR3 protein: CASSDPGSELFF; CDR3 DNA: TGTGCCAGCAGTGATCCGGGGAGTGAACTGTTTTTT
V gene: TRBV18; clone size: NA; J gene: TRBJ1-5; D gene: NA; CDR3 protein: CASSADRSQPQHF; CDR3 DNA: TGTGCCAGCTCAGCCGACAGATCGCAGCCCCAGCATTTT
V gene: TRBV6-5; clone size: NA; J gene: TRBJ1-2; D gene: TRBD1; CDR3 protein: CASSWGTGANYGYTF; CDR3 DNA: TGTGCCAGCAGTTGGGGGACAGGGGCGAACTATGGCTACACCTTC
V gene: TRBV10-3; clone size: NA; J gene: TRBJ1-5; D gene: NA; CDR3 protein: CAISYDRNSNQPQHF; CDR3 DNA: TGTGCCATCAGCTACGACAGGAATAGCAATCAGCCCCAGCATTTT
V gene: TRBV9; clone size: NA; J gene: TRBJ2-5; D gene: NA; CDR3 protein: CASSVASETQYF; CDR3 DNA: TGTGCCAGCAGCGTAGCTAGCGAGACCCAGTACTTC
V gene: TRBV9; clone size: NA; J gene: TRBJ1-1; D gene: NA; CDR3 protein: CASNKVEGGSPQAFF; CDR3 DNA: TGTGCCAGCAATAAAGTGGAGGGGGGGTCCCCTCAAGCTTTCTTT
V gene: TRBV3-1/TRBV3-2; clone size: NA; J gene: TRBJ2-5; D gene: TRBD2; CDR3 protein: CASSRTSGGETQYF; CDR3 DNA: TGTGCCAGCAGCCGGACTAGCGGGGGGGAGACCCAGTACTTC
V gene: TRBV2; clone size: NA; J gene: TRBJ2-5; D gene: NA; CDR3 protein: CASSWLTGGVETQYF; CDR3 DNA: TGTGCCAGCAGCTGGTTGACAGGCGGTGTAGAGACCCAGTACTTC